What follows describes a single T cell receptor beta chain. Original methodology: Estimation of nucleated cell counts relied on the amplification of reference gene primers. TCRdb's table, derived via immunoSEQ multiplex PCR, lists solely in-frame clones and lacks some. V and J calls and clone size are given by that table; D and trimming were obtained from the DNA. Found here are roughly 410,000 clones, approximately 90% of them singletons; the top ten hold 1.5% to 1.8%. The data were obtained in a study of blood T cell repertoires in COVID-19. Study summary: Whether acute or convalescent, the COVID-19 samples came from the United States, Italy and Spain.

Seattle patients were enrolled while actively infected and followed longitudinally. This CDR3 comprises 17 residues. Between the trimmed V and J ends, which lost 4 bases and 1 base, there was a span of 17 bases. Germline CDR1 SGHTA, CDR2 FQGNSA. The sequenced sample was peripheral blood. The clonotype originates from a woman aged 40 to 50 with COVID-19, enrolled during active disease. V and J are TRBV7-2 and TRBJ1-3; D is possibly TRBD1 (6 bases). CDR3 amino acids: CASSSGTLLGSGNTIYF. The CDR3 coding sequence is TGTGCCAGCAGCTCCGGGACACTTCTAGGGTCTGGAAACACCATATATTTT.